Shown below are 30 T cell receptor beta chains from a single sample sequenced in a study of T cells in localized non-small cell lung cancer. Here immunoSEQ multiplex PCR was the method, and the copy in TCRdb shows in-frame clones only, minus some. The sample shows 20,000 to 25,000 clones, roughly 89% of them seen only once. Sequencing was performed on peripheral blood, taken before any cancer treatment. These receptors were obtained from a man aged 40 to 75 with stage I squamous cell lung carcinoma.

This clone was recorded only once. J is TRBJ2-1 and V is TRBV19; 8 bases map to TRBD1. The CDR3 covers 16 residues. With V trimmed by 1 base and J by 7 bases, 9 bases remained unmatched. CDR1 and CDR2 (germline): LNHDA, SQIVND (reference sequence). The chain's CDR3 is CASSIVGQGFNNEQFF. CDR3 DNA: TGTGCCAGTAGTATAGTCGGACAGGGTTTCAATAATGAGCAGTTCTTC.

The chain couples TRBV15 to TRBJ2-1, with D possibly being TRBD1 or TRBD2 (6 bases each). CDR1 is LNHNV and CDR2 is YYDKDF in the germline V gene (reference sequence). The V end was cut by 5 bases, the J end by 4 bases, with 18 bases between. The CDR3 is 16 residues long. This CDR3 is CATSGGRTVGYNEQFF. In DNA form, the CDR3 reads TGTGCCACCAGCGGGGGGCGGACAGTTGGGTACAATGAGCAGTTCTTC.

The chain has TRBV5-1 and TRBJ2-5; D is undetermined. CDR3 length: 14 residues. Germline loops: CDR1 SGHRS, CDR2 YFSETQ. V was cut by 0 bases and J by 2 bases, with 8 bases left in between. The CDR3 here is CASSLGAQQETQYF. The CDR3 DNA follows: TGCGCCAGCAGCTTGGGGGCCCAACAAGAGACCCAGTACTTC. Using reference TRBV5-1 and TRBJ2-5 for the parts outside the CDR3, the full variable domain is KAGVTQTPRYLIKTRGQQVTLSCSPISGHRSVSWYQQTPGQGLQFLFEYFSETQRNKGNFPGRFSGRQFSNSRSEMNVSTLELGDSALYLCASSLGAQQETQYFGPGTRLLVL.

This chain links TRBV5-8 with TRBJ2-7; the D gene is possibly TRBD2 (5 bases). Per germline, CDR1 SGHTS and CDR2 YDEGEE. This CDR3 is built from 15 residues. The germline V and J ends were trimmed by 0 bases and 7 bases, with 17 bases remaining between them. CDR3 in amino acids: CASSLGTGATGEQYF. The CDR3, as DNA: TGTGCCAGCAGCTTGGGGACCGGAGCTACGGGGGAGCAGTACTTC.

The chain carries TRBV7-2 and TRBJ1-3; D gene unclear. V lost 7 bases and J lost 4, with 14 bases in between. Germline CDR1 is SGHTA and CDR2 is FQGNSA. This CDR3 has 14 residues. The CDR3 DNA reads TGTGCCAGCACCCTAGAGGGCGGGGGAAACACCATATATTTT. Amino acid sequence: CASTLEGGGNTIYF.

The CDR3 loop is CASSYQGNTGELFF. The DNA for the CDR3 is TGTGCCAGCAGTTACCAGGGGAACACCGGGGAGCTGTTTTTT. The V and J genes are TRBV6-6 and TRBJ2-2; weak D call: TRBD1 (5 bases). With 2 bases removed from V and 1 base from J, the gap between germline ends came to 5 bases. The CDR3 is 14 amino acids. Looked up from germline, CDR1 is MNHNY and CDR2 is SVGAGI (reference sequence).

This chain joins TRBV28 and TRBJ2-7, with 7 bases identical to TRBD2. V trimming: 6 bases; J trimming: 0 bases; junction bases outside the gene matches: 5. From germline, CDR1 is MDHEN and CDR2 SYDVKM. The CDR3 has 14 residues. The CDR3 reads CASSLGGSSYEQYF. The CDR3 region has the DNA TGTGCCAGCAGCCTGGGGGGGTCCTCCTACGAGCAGTACTTC.

The chain links TRBV30 to TRBJ2-1; 7 bases agree with TRBD2. The V gene end was trimmed by 3 bases and the J gene end by 7 bases; junction bases not matched to a gene: 3. Per germline, CDR1 GTSNPN and CDR2 SVGIG (reference sequence). The length of the CDR3 is 12 residues. The CDR3 sequence is CAWRLARNEQFF. DNA of the CDR3: TGTGCCTGGAGACTAGCGAGGAATGAGCAGTTCTTC.

V usage is TRBV9 and J usage is TRBJ1-4, with D possibly matching TRBD1 (5 bases). The V and J ends lost 4 bases and 4 bases respectively, with 20 bases between them. CDR1 and CDR2 from the germline V gene are SGDLS and YYNGEE. This CDR3 region has 17 residues. The CDR3 DNA reads as TGTGCCAGCAGCCTAGGGACCGACAGAGGATTTAATGAAAAACTGTTTTTT. It is translated as CASSLGTDRGFNEKLFF.

The gene calls are TRBV6-1 and TRBJ1-1, with a weak D call TRBD1 (5 bases). Germline-derived CDR1 and CDR2 are MNHNS and SASEGT. The V end lost 2 bases, the J end lost 4 bases, and 8 bases lay between the germline ends. There are 13 residues in the CDR3. This CDR3 is CASSESGGTEAFF. CDR3 DNA: TGTGCCAGCAGTGAATCGGGGGGCACTGAAGCTTTCTTT.

This clone was counted once. J is TRBJ2-7 and V is TRBV5-6; D is unresolved. The germline gives CDR1 SGHDT, CDR2 YYEEEE. This CDR3 is 14 amino acids long. V was clipped by 1 base and J by 5 bases, with 13 bases between them. The chain's CDR3 is CASSLITPRDEQYF. CDR3 nucleotides: TGTGCCAGCAGCTTGATCACTCCCCGGGACGAGCAGTACTTC.

The V gene is TRBV4-1, the J gene TRBJ1-5; no firm D call. The V end lost 3 bases, the J end lost 0 bases, and 9 bases lay between the germline ends. This CDR3 has 15 amino acids. Germline-derived CDR1 and CDR2 are MGHRA and YSYEKL. The CDR3 region has the DNA TGCGCCAGCAGCCACCGGGTCAGTAGCAATCAGCCCCAGCATTTT. Protein product: CASSHRVSSNQPQHF.

A note on this clone: The DNA is omitted, as the CDR3 cannot be located on it reliably, and the CDR3 follows TCRdb's listing. CDR3 protein: CASTFGQGIFF. V gene TRBV19 combines with J gene TRBJ2-1; TRBD1 is the table's D call and was not checked against the DNA. CDR1 is LNHDA and CDR2 is SQIVND in the germline V gene (reference sequence). Ends included, the CDR3 has 11 residues.

The chain uses TRBV6-6 and TRBJ1-2; D unclear. Between the trimmed V and J ends, which lost 0 bases and 5 bases, there was a span of 13 bases. The V gene's germline CDR1 is MNHNY and CDR2 SVGAGI (reference sequence). This CDR3 is built from 15 residues. As DNA, the CDR3 is TGTGCCAGCAGTTACTCCGAGGGAATCCATTATGGCTACACCTTC. It translates to CASSYSEGIHYGYTF.

The V gene is TRBV6-1, the J gene TRBJ2-3; D is ambiguous. Germline CDR1 is MNHNS and CDR2 is SASEGT. V lost 7 bases and J 8 bases, leaving 19 bases between the germline ends. This CDR3 is 14 amino acids long. This chain's CDR3 is CASISGRRALTQYF. Here the CDR3 DNA reads TGTGCCAGCATTTCGGGCCGAAGGGCTCTTACGCAGTATTTT.

V and J are TRBV19 and TRBJ1-4, with D unresolved. Germline lookup yields CDR1 LNHDA and CDR2 SQIVND (reference sequence). The CDR3 is 12 amino acids. The germline V and J ends were trimmed by 7 bases and 6 bases, with 9 bases remaining between them. CDR3 in amino acids: CASKRQDEKLFF. DNA for the CDR3: TGTGCCAGTAAGCGCCAAGATGAAAAACTGTTTTTT. Filled out from reference TRBV19 and TRBJ1-4, the complete variable domain reads DGGITQSPKYLFRKEGQNVTLSCEQNLNHDAMYWYRQDPGQGLRLIYYSQIVNDFQKGDIAEGYSVSREKKESFPLTVTSAQKNPTAFYLCASKRQDEKLFFGSGTQLSVL.

The chain employs TRBV2 and TRBJ1-5; D remains unclear. Trimming removed 4 bases at V and 4 bases at J, with 8 bases between. CDR1 is SNHLY, CDR2 FYNNEI, per germline. The CDR3 has 13 residues. The CDR3 DNA reads TGTGCCAGCAGTGCCGAAGGGAATCAGCCCCAGCATTTT. This codes for CASSAEGNQPQHF.

V usage is TRBV4-3 and J usage is TRBJ2-3; D uncertain. Per germline, CDR1 LGHNA and CDR2 YSLEER. Trimming pared 3 bases from V and 2 bases from J, leaving 9 bases between. The length of the CDR3 is 14 residues. In DNA, the CDR3 is TGCGCCAGCAGCCATAGTTACGTCACAGATACGCAGTATTTT. It codes for CASSHSYVTDTQYF.

The rearrangement uses TRBV20-1 and TRBJ2-7, with D hard to call. Trimming took off 5 bases at V and 7 bases at J, with 9 bases between the two ends. The germline gives CDR1 DFQATT, CDR2 SNEGSKA (reference sequence). The CDR3 consists of 10 residues. CDR3 sequence reads: CSAYFGEQYF. The CDR3 DNA sequence: TGCAGTGCTTATTTCGGGGAGCAGTACTTC.

The CDR3 region is CASKAGASYNEQFF. As DNA, the CDR3 is TGTGCCAGTAAGGCAGGGGCTTCCTACAATGAGCAGTTCTTC. This chain joins TRBV11-3 and TRBJ2-1; D is perhaps TRBD1 (6 bases). Germline-derived CDR1 and CDR2 are SGHNT and YENEEA. Between the trimmed V and J ends, which lost 9 bases and 1 base, there was a span of 13 bases. The CDR3 spans 14 residues. Based on the CDR3 plus reference TRBV11-3 and TRBJ2-1, the full variable domain is EAGVVQSPRYKIIEKKQPVAFWCNPISGHNTLYWYLQNLGQGPELLIRYENEEAVDDSQLPKDRFSAERLKGVDSTLKIQPAELGDSAVYLCASKAGASYNEQFFGPGTRLTVL.

The chain employs TRBV2 and TRBJ2-7, with 8 bases lining up with TRBD1. The germline V gene encodes CDR1 SNHLY and CDR2 FYNNEI. Losses at the gene ends were 8 bases for V and 6 bases for J; bases not matched to a gene: 9. The CDR3 covers 13 residues. As DNA, the CDR3 is TGTGCCAGCTGTCCAGGCAGGGGGCTCGAGCAGTACTTC. It encodes CASCPGRGLEQYF.

This chain joins TRBV2 and TRBJ1-5; possible D gene TRBD1, 5 bases. V dropped 4 bases and J dropped 2 bases, with 12 bases sitting between them. The CDR3 sequence is 15 residues long. In germline, CDR1 is SNHLY, CDR2 FYNNEI. The CDR3 here is CASSAGVYGNQPQHF. Here the CDR3 DNA reads TGTGCCAGCAGTGCGGGGGTCTATGGCAATCAGCCCCAGCATTTT.

The CDR3 DNA follows: TGTGCCAGCAGCTTAGCGGGACTAGCGACGGAGGATGGCACAGATACGCAGTATTTT. Translating it yields CASSLAGLATEDGTDTQYF. This chain uses TRBV7-8 with TRBJ2-3; 10 bases line up with TRBD2. Germline V gene lookup returns CDR1 SGHVS and CDR2 FQNEAQ. V gave up 0 bases and J gave up 1 base; unmatched junction bases: 10. The CDR3 is 19 amino acids. The full variable domain, its missing parts supplied by reference TRBV7-8 and TRBJ2-3, is GAGVSQSPRYKVAKRGQDVALRCDPISGHVSLFWYQQALGQGPEFLTYFQNEAQLDKSGLPSDRFFAERPEGSVSTLKIQRTQQEDSAVYLCASSLAGLATEDGTDTQYFGPGTRLTVL.

This clone showed up just once. The V gene is TRBV19, the J gene TRBJ2-5; 12 nucleotides match TRBD1. V was clipped by 6 bases and J by 4 bases; unmatched bases: 6. The CDR3 loop spans 15 amino acids. Germline lookup yields CDR1 LNHDA and CDR2 SQIVND (reference sequence). In DNA, the CDR3 is TGTGCCAGTAGAGGGGGACAGGGGGCGCGAGAGACCCAGTACTTC. Its translation is CASRGGQGARETQYF. The full variable domain, completed using reference TRBV19 and TRBJ2-5, is DGGITQSPKYLFRKEGQNVTLSCEQNLNHDAMYWYRQDPGQGLRLIYYSQIVNDFQKGDIAEGYSVSREKKESFPLTVTSAQKNPTAFYLCASRGGQGARETQYFGPGTRLLVL.

The chain uses TRBV5-1 and TRBJ1-2; 9 bases align to TRBD1. There are 16 residues in the CDR3. The V gene end was trimmed by 0 bases and the J gene end by 6 bases; junction bases not matched to a gene: 9. Germline lookup yields CDR1 SGHRS and CDR2 YFSETQ. CDR3 residues: CASSLDPGQGLDGYTF. For the CDR3, the DNA is TGCGCCAGCAGCTTGGATCCCGGACAGGGGTTGGATGGCTACACCTTC.

DNA of the CDR3: TGTGCCAGCAGTTCGGCTACTGGAAACACCATATATTTT. Its translation is CASSSATGNTIYF. V is TRBV28 and J is TRBJ1-3; D is unresolved. The V gene lost 4 bases and the J gene lost 2 bases, with 6 bases spanning the gap. CDR3 length equals 13 residues. Germline CDR1 reads MDHEN; CDR2 reads SYDVKM.

The chain carries TRBV28 and TRBJ1-1; 7 positions match TRBD1. Germline V lookup: CDR1 MDHEN, CDR2 SYDVKM. The junction had 7 bases not matched to a gene; V was cut back by 7 bases and J by 5 bases. The CDR3 extends over 13 amino acids. CDR3 residues: CASNQGGGTEAFF. In DNA, the CDR3 is TGTGCCAGCAACCAGGGGGGTGGAACTGAAGCTTTCTTT.

V gene TRBV7-9 combines with J gene TRBJ2-3, with no clear D. CDR3 length equals 12 residues. V was trimmed by 5 bases and J by 2 bases, leaving 5 bases between them. CDR1 and CDR2 (germline): SEHNR, FQNEAQ (reference sequence). The CDR3 DNA is TGTGCCAGCAGCCCCGACACAGATACGCAGTATTTT. Translation gives CASSPDTDTQYF.

Relative to its sample, this clone is medium-sized. The J gene is TRBJ1-1, the V gene TRBV11-2, with TRBD1 as a possible D gene (6 bases). This CDR3 region has 14 residues. Germline V gene sequence: CDR1 SGHAT, CDR2 FQNNGV. Trimming left V 5 bases short and J 2 bases short, with 12 bases between. CDR3 DNA sequence: TGTGCCAGCAGCCCCGGAGGGACAAACACTGAAGCTTTCTTT. Translated: CASSPGGTNTEAFF.

The chain is built from TRBV13 and TRBJ2-1, with 8 bases identical to TRBD1. Trimming cost V 1 base and J 6 bases; bases outside gene matches: 5. CDR3 length equals 15 residues. Germline CDR1 is PRHDT and CDR2 is FYEKMQ (reference sequence). The CDR3 reads CASSLEDRDANEQFF. The CDR3 DNA follows: TGTGCCAGCAGCTTAGAGGACAGGGACGCCAATGAGCAGTTCTTC. The entire variable domain, with the rest obtained from reference TRBV13 and TRBJ2-1, is as follows: AAGVIQSPRHLIKEKRETATLKCYPIPRHDTVYWYQQGPGQDPQFLISFYEKMQSDKGSIPDRFSAQQFSDYHSELNMSSLELGDSALYFCASSLEDRDANEQFFGPGTRLTVL.